Each of the 5 T cell receptor beta chains below was sequenced from the same sample in a study of OX40 agonist ivuxolimab in advanced cancers. Only in-frame clones appear in the TCRdb table, and some are missing; sequencing was by immunoSEQ multiplex PCR. The sample holds about 66,000 clones, roughly 87% seen once. Sequencing was performed on CD4+ or CD8+ T cells sorted from blood, taken in a trial of the OX40 agonist ivuxolimab. These TCRs come from an adult with an advanced solid tumor such as melanoma, head and neck, liver or kidney cancer.

This chain links TRBV19 with TRBJ1-5; D is ambiguous. The CDR3 is made up of 13 amino acids. V gave up 5 bases and J gave up 3 bases, with 8 bases separating them. CDR1 is LNHDA and CDR2 is SQIVND in the germline V gene (reference sequence). The CDR3 sequence: CASSDQLNQPQHF. CDR3 DNA sequence: TGTGCCAGTAGTGACCAGCTCAATCAGCCCCAGCATTTT.

The chain uses TRBV19 and TRBJ2-5; D gene uncertain. The germline V gene encodes CDR1 LNHDA and CDR2 SQIVND (reference sequence). The CDR3 covers 15 residues. The ends were cut back, 7 bases at V and 5 bases at J, with 20 bases in the middle. The CDR3 spells CASKAYAVFGETQYF. The DNA for the CDR3 is TGTGCCAGTAAAGCCTATGCTGTTTTTGGGGAGACCCAGTACTTC.

This clone has only one observation. The V call is TRBV27, the J call TRBJ2-7, with 9 nucleotides matching TRBD2. Germline CDR1 MNHEY, CDR2 SMNVEV (reference sequence). J was trimmed by 2 bases and V by 7 bases; bases with no gene match: 6. CDR3 length: 14 residues. The CDR3 loop is CASTSSGVPYEQYF. For the CDR3, the DNA is TGTGCCAGCACGTCTAGCGGGGTCCCCTACGAGCAGTACTTC.

This rearrangement joins TRBV7-3 to TRBJ2-7, with 7 nucleotides matching TRBD1. V gave up 0 bases and J gave up 9 bases; unmatched junction bases: 8. The CDR3 has 14 residues. The germline gives CDR1 SGHTA, CDR2 FQGTGA. CDR3 sequence (DNA): TGTGCCAGCAGCTTAACCGGACAGGCCGTGGGGCAGTACTTC. It specifies CASSLTGQAVGQYF.

CDR3 region: CASSLGVQETQYF. CDR3 nucleotides: TGCGCCAGCAGCTTAGGTGTCCAAGAGACCCAGTACTTC. The chain carries TRBV5-1 and TRBJ2-5; D is undetermined. CDR3 size: 13 residues. Germline V gene data show CDR1 as SGHRS and CDR2 as YFSETQ. V lost 2 bases and J 1 base, leaving 6 bases between the germline ends.